Shown below are 5 T cell receptor beta chains from a single sample sequenced in a study of T-cell memory formation after mild COVID-19. TCRdb used MiXCR to reprocess the 5' RACE reads, holding one entry per CDR3 protein. The sample yields some 120,000 distinct CDR3 sequences, 16% seen once. The sample was PBMCs or a T cell subset sorted from them (not recorded which). The receptors were sampled from an adult woman who had mild COVID-19 (a few samples of this study predate the infection). Cell type and time point are not known.

The chain couples TRBV9 to TRBJ1-6; possible D gene TRBD1, 6 bases. Trimming took off 3 bases at V and 9 bases at J, with 16 bases between the two ends. Germline loops: CDR1 SGDLS, CDR2 YYNGEE. CDR3 length: 15 residues. The CDR3 nucleotides are TGTGCCAGCAGCGCGGGGGGCAGGGCCAGTTCACCCCTCCACTTT. Protein sequence: CASSAGGRASSPLHF.

This chain uses TRBV7-6 with TRBJ2-7; 15 positions match TRBD2. Germline-derived CDR1 and CDR2 are SGHVS and FNYEAQ. Unmatched junction bases numbered 13, after V lost 5 bases and J lost 5 bases. CDR3 length: 18 residues. The CDR3 DNA reads TGTGCCAGCAGCCAAGATCTGGGGACTAGCGGGAGGATCAACGAGCAGTACTTC. It is translated as CASSQDLGTSGRINEQYF.

This clonotype appeared many times. The chain recombines TRBV12-3 or TRBV12-4 with TRBJ2-3; tentative D call: TRBD1 (5 bases). The CDR3 totals 14 residues. Trimming took off 6 bases at V and 4 bases at J, with 14 bases between the two ends. The CDR3 protein is CASRQGISPDTQYF. Written as DNA, the CDR3 is TGTGCCAGCAGGCAGGGTATAAGCCCAGATACGCAGTATTTT.

This clonotype was counted a few times. The chain is built from TRBV18 and TRBJ2-3; 9 bases align to TRBD1. The CDR3 sequence is 16 residues long. In germline, CDR1 is KGHSH, CDR2 LQKENI. After removal of 0 bases from V and 3 bases from J, the junction contained 4 bases not matched to a gene. CDR3: CASSPPGQGLTDTQYF. The CDR3 DNA reads as TGTGCCAGCTCACCACCGGGACAGGGCTTAACAGATACGCAGTATTTT.

This clonotype was detected only a few times. The V call is TRBV7-2, the J call TRBJ2-7; 9 positions match TRBD2. The CDR3 runs 18 residues. V trimming: 0 bases; J trimming: 1 base; junction bases outside the gene matches: 10. CDR1 is SGHTA and CDR2 is FQGNSA in the germline V gene. CDR3 nucleotide sequence: TGTGCCAGCAGCTTAGCGCTGGGTAGCGGGGGCCGTTCCTACGAGCAGTACTTC. It codes for CASSLALGSGGRSYEQYF. Full variable domain (outside the CDR3, taken from reference TRBV7-2 and TRBJ2-7): GAGVSQSPSNKVTEKGKDVELRCDPISGHTALYWYRQSLGQGLEFLIYFQGNSAPDKSGLPSDRFSAERTGGSVSTLTIQRTQQEDSAVYLCASSLALGSGGRSYEQYFGPGTRLTVT.